The 26 T cell receptor beta chains presented below share a single source sample, sequenced in a study of memory CD4+ T cells and cytomegalovirus serostatus. The sort gate was single viable CD3+CD4+CD8-CD45RO+ cells for memory CD4+ T cells. TCRdb's copy holds only in-frame clones and misses some; the assay was immunoSEQ multiplex PCR. Among about 82,000 clones listed, 80% were seen once. Sequenced sample: memory CD4+ T cells from blood. These TCRs come from an adult in good health and CMV-seronegative.

In its sample, this clone was seen many times. This rearrangement joins TRBV30 to TRBJ2-1; the D call may be TRBD1 or TRBD2 (5 bases each). CDR1 is GTSNPN, CDR2 SVGIG, per germline (reference sequence). The CDR3 runs to 12 residues. V was shortened by 2 bases and J by 9 bases, with 11 bases between the two germline ends. The CDR3 bases are TGTGCCTGGAGTCCGACGAGGGGTGAGCAGTTCTTC. Protein product: CAWSPTRGEQFF.

The gene calls are TRBV19 and TRBJ2-7; D unresolved. Germline V CDR1 and CDR2: LNHDA, SQIVND (reference sequence). The CDR3 has 15 amino acids. Trimming shortened V by 4 bases and J by 0 bases, and 13 bases separated the two germline ends. The CDR3 coding sequence is TGTGCCAGTAGTAAATTGGGCAGCCTCTCCTACGAGCAGTACTTC. Translated, it gives CASSKLGSLSYEQYF.

The chain employs TRBV18 and TRBJ1-4; possible D gene TRBD1, 5 bases. This CDR3 comprises 14 residues. Germline lookup yields CDR1 KGHSH and CDR2 LQKENI. V shed 3 bases and J shed 6 bases, with 11 bases lying between them. CDR3 residues: CASSPQGGDEKLFF. CDR3 nucleotide sequence: TGTGCCAGCTCACCGCAGGGAGGAGATGAAAAACTGTTTTTT.

The J gene is TRBJ1-5, the V gene TRBV12-5; D possibly corresponds to TRBD1 (6 bases). V was cut by 6 bases and J by 6 bases, with 18 bases left in between. CDR3 length: 15 amino acids. CDR1 is LGHNT and CDR2 is FRNRAP in the germline V gene. In nucleotides, the CDR3 is TGTGCTAGTGGCGAGGGGACACGGGAGGGTCAGCCCCAGCATTTT. Protein: CASGEGTREGQPQHF.

The rearrangement joins TRBV29-1 to TRBJ2-5; 7 bases line up with TRBD2. Germline CDR1 reads SQVTM; CDR2 reads ANQGSEA. V was pared by 6 bases and J by 5 bases, with 9 bases of the junction left unmatched. The CDR3 covers 13 residues. CDR3 sequence: CSVARGGDETQYF. The CDR3 DNA is TGCAGCGTCGCGAGGGGAGGGGACGAGACCCAGTACTTC.

The chain is built from TRBV9 and TRBJ2-2; 8 bases are shared with TRBD1. Germline V gene sequence: CDR1 SGDLS, CDR2 YYNGEE. The CDR3 totals 14 residues. J was trimmed by 6 bases and V by 5 bases; bases with no gene match: 6. CDR3 DNA: TGTGCCAGCAGTGGACAGGGAATCTCCGGGGAGCTGTTTTTT. Its translation: CASSGQGISGELFF.

This clone was detected once. The rearrangement joins TRBV5-4 to TRBJ1-1; possibly TRBD1 for D (5 bases). This CDR3 comprises 15 residues. V lost 0 bases and J 0 bases, leaving 9 bases between the germline ends. The germline V gene encodes CDR1 SGHNT and CDR2 YYREEE (reference sequence). The DNA for the CDR3 is TGTGCCAGCAGCTTGGATGGGGCCCTGAACACTGAAGCTTTCTTT. This codes for CASSLDGALNTEAFF.

This sequence joins TRBV19 and TRBJ1-1; no definite D call. V lost 3 bases, J lost 1 base, and 3 bases lay in between. Germline V gene data show CDR1 as LNHDA and CDR2 as SQIVND (reference sequence). The CDR3 covers 12 residues. CDR3 nucleotides: TGTGCCAGTAGTATTCAGAACACTGAAGCTTTCTTT. This codes for CASSIQNTEAFF.

This clone was found a few times. The chain uses TRBV6-5 and TRBJ1-2; D gene uncertain. This CDR3 comprises 13 residues. Deletions cut 0 bases from V and 8 bases from J, with 10 bases between. Looked up from germline, CDR1 is MNHEY and CDR2 is SVGAGI. The CDR3: CASSYSRGRGYTF. DNA of the CDR3: TGTGCCAGCAGTTACTCACGGGGTAGGGGCTACACCTTC.

The chain combines TRBV7-2 with TRBJ2-2, with D possibly matching TRBD1 (6 bases). This CDR3 has 15 amino acids. The V end lost 7 bases, the J end lost 0 bases, and 12 bases lay between the germline ends. Germline V gene sequence: CDR1 SGHTA, CDR2 FQGNSA. Written as DNA, the CDR3 is TGTGCCAGCACGAGGGGGAGATCGAACACCGGGGAGCTGTTTTTT. Residues: CASTRGRSNTGELFF.

This clone was seen just once. This rearrangement joins TRBV19 to TRBJ1-3; maybe TRBD1 (5 bases). Trimming shortened V by 7 bases and J by 1 base, and 23 bases separated the two germline ends. CDR3 length: 18 amino acids. CDR1 and CDR2 (germline): LNHDA, SQIVND (reference sequence). CDR3 in amino acids: CASTTPKTPGRSGNTIYF. CDR3 sequence (DNA): TGTGCCAGTACCACACCAAAGACACCGGGACGGTCTGGAAACACCATATATTTT.

This chain connects TRBV18 to TRBJ2-5; tentative D call: TRBD2 (6 bases). The length of the CDR3 is 16 residues. CDR1 and CDR2 (germline): KGHSH, LQKENI. Deletions cut 3 bases from V and 4 bases from J, with 18 bases between. The CDR3 sequence: CASSPTTRGNGETQYF. CDR3 coding DNA: TGTGCCAGCTCACCCACGACTAGGGGAAACGGAGAGACCCAGTACTTC.

The gene calls are TRBV28 and TRBJ1-4; 10 nucleotides agree with TRBD1. The germline V gene encodes CDR1 MDHEN and CDR2 SYDVKM. V was clipped by 4 bases and J by 7 bases; unmatched bases: 3. The CDR3 is made up of 14 amino acids. The CDR3: CASSSTGGGEKLFF. DNA of the CDR3: TGTGCCAGCAGTTCGACAGGGGGCGGTGAAAAACTGTTTTTT.

The rearrangement links TRBV9 to TRBJ2-5; D gene unclear. The CDR3 runs 15 residues. Trimming shortened V by 0 bases and J by 5 bases, and 14 bases separated the two germline ends. Germline-derived CDR1 and CDR2 are SGDLS and YYNGEE. CDR3 amino acids: CASSVGGQATETQYF. The CDR3 DNA reads as TGTGCCAGCAGCGTAGGCGGCCAAGCGACGGAGACCCAGTACTTC.

In this sample, this clone turned up once. The chain employs TRBV29-1 and TRBJ2-7; TRBD1 agrees at 9 bases. The trim removed 4 bases at V and 5 bases at J, leaving 6 bases unmatched. The CDR3 loop spans 13 amino acids. Germline V gene sequence: CDR1 SQVTM, CDR2 ANQGSEA. The CDR3 loop reads CSVARTGADEQYF. The CDR3 DNA follows: TGCAGCGTTGCTCGGACAGGGGCCGACGAGCAGTACTTC.

This sequence joins TRBV28 and TRBJ1-2; D is undetermined. The CDR3 is made up of 11 amino acids. Germline lookup yields CDR1 MDHEN and CDR2 SYDVKM. Trimming stripped 4 bases from V and 2 bases from J, with 2 bases between. The CDR3 loop reads CASSYNYGYTF. Here the CDR3 DNA reads TGTGCCAGCAGTTACAACTATGGCTACACCTTC.

The CDR3 sequence: CASSQDEAGRYTF. CDR3 DNA: TGCGCCAGCAGCCAAGATGAGGCAGGGAGGTACACCTTC. This chain links TRBV4-3 with TRBJ1-2; D is possibly TRBD1 (5 bases). Germline-derived CDR1 and CDR2 are LGHNA and YSLEER. The CDR3 contains 13 residues. V was shortened by 0 bases and J by 11 bases, with 13 bases between the two germline ends.

The chain employs TRBV7-9 and TRBJ2-7, with D perhaps matching TRBD1 (7 bases). V lost 5 bases to trimming and J lost 3 bases, with 17 bases between them. Germline-derived CDR1 and CDR2 are SEHNR and FQNEAQ (reference sequence). This CDR3 spans 15 amino acids. The CDR3: CASSGGQGQSYEQYF. The CDR3 region has the DNA TGTGCCAGCAGCGGGGGGCAGGGACAGAGCTACGAGCAGTACTTC.

The chain's CDR3 is CASRTTFQGAEAFF. As DNA, the CDR3 is TGCGCCAGTCGTACAACCTTCCAGGGGGCTGAAGCTTTCTTT. The chain uses TRBV5-1 and TRBJ1-1; 7 bases agree with TRBD1. The CDR3 contains 14 residues. Germline CDR1 reads SGHRS; CDR2 reads YFSETQ. V shed 8 bases, J shed 6 bases, and the junction held 13 bases outside the gene matches.

The chain carries TRBV12-5 and TRBJ2-5, with D tentatively TRBD2 (6 bases). Germline V lookup: CDR1 LGHNT, CDR2 FRNRAP. V was cut by 5 bases and J by 4 bases, with 11 bases left in between. The CDR3 has 13 residues. This CDR3 reads CASGVGLSETQYF. DNA for the CDR3: TGTGCTAGTGGTGTGGGACTGTCAGAGACCCAGTACTTC.

This CDR3 is CASSPGSTNEKLFF. Written as DNA, the CDR3 is TGTGCCAGCTCACCAGGCTCAACTAATGAAAAACTGTTTTTT. The chain couples TRBV18 to TRBJ1-4; D is unclear. The CDR3 contains 14 residues. Germline V gene lookup returns CDR1 KGHSH and CDR2 LQKENI. The germline V and J ends were trimmed by 2 bases and 0 bases, with 4 bases remaining between them.

The CDR3 DNA follows: TGCGCCAGCAGCCACATCGATATGGGGCTCACCTACAATGAGCAGTTCTTC. Amino acids: CASSHIDMGLTYNEQFF. The chain recombines TRBV4-1 with TRBJ2-1; possibly TRBD1 for D (5 bases). V gave up 3 bases and J gave up 2 bases, with 17 bases separating them. In germline, CDR1 is MGHRA, CDR2 YSYEKL. This CDR3 contains 17 residues.

The table lists this clone with a count of one. The chain links TRBV9 to TRBJ2-1; 15 positions match TRBD2. The junction had 4 bases not matched to a gene; V was cut back by 2 bases and J by 4 bases. CDR1 and CDR2 (germline): SGDLS, YYNGEE. CDR3 size: 17 residues. Here the CDR3 reads CASSVGLAGGGYNEQFF. The CDR3 nucleotides read TGTGCCAGCAGCGTGGGACTAGCGGGGGGCGGTTACAATGAGCAGTTCTTC.

The chain combines TRBV9 with TRBJ1-2; D gene unclear. Trimming removed 0 bases from V and 8 bases from J, with 8 bases in between. Germline V gene lookup returns CDR1 SGDLS and CDR2 YYNGEE. The CDR3 consists of 12 residues. CDR3 in amino acids: CASSVGQSGYTF. The CDR3 bases are TGTGCCAGCAGCGTAGGTCAATCGGGCTACACCTTC.

This chain links TRBV2 with TRBJ2-2; 8 bases line up with TRBD1. Germline V gene data show CDR1 as SNHLY and CDR2 as FYNNEI. The CDR3 is made up of 16 amino acids. After removal of 7 bases from V and 5 bases from J, the junction contained 12 bases not matched to a gene. CDR3 DNA: TGTGCCAGCATTCCCGGAGGACAGGGTGGTACCGGGGAGCTGTTTTTT. Protein product: CASIPGGQGGTGELFF.

The J gene is TRBJ1-2, the V gene TRBV5-8, with D unresolved. Germline-derived CDR1 and CDR2 are SGHTS and YDEGEE. The V gene lost 3 bases and the J gene lost 7 bases, with 7 bases spanning the gap. This CDR3 comprises 11 residues. The CDR3: CASSSSGGYTF. Written as DNA, the CDR3 is TGTGCCAGCAGCTCGTCAGGTGGCTACACCTTC.